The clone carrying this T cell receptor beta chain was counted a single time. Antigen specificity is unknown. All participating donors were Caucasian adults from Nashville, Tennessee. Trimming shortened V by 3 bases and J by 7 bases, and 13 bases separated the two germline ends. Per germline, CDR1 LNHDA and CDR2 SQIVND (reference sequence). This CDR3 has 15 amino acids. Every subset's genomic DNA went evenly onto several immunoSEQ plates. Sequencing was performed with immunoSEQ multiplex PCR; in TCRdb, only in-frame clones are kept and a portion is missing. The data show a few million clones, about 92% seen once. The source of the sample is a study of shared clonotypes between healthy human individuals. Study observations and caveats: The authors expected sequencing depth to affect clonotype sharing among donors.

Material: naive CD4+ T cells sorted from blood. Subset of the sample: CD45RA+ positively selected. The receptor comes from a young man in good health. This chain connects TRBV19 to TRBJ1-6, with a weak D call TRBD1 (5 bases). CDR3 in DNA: TGTGCCAGTAGTATTGCGTTCGGGGGGAATTCACCCCTCCACTTT. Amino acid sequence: CASSIAFGGNSPLHF. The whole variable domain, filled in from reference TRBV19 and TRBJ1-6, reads DGGITQSPKYLFRKEGQNVTLSCEQNLNHDAMYWYRQDPGQGLRLIYYSQIVNDFQKGDIAEGYSVSREKKESFPLTVTSAQKNPTAFYLCASSIAFGGNSPLHFGNGTRLTVT.